This TCR beta chain was documented in a study of cytomegalovirus exposure and HLA in healthy donors. The V end was cut by 3 bases, the J end by 7 bases, with 11 bases between. The CDR3 extends over 13 amino acids. CDR1 MDHEN and CDR2 SYDVKM come from the germline V gene. Study-wide points: A classifier reportedly called cytomegalovirus status with high sensitivity and specificity. There were over 150 TCR beta chains listed as cytomegalovirus-associated. Specificity of a few CMV-associated chains for CMV antigens was verified in vitro.

A remark on this clone: Its antigen is currently unknown.

TCRdb's table, derived via immunoSEQ multiplex PCR, lists solely in-frame clones and lacks some. The sample has roughly 140,000 clones; less than 90% are singletons. Separate from the roughly 610-subject first cohort, the approximately 120-subject validation cohort was the one that the donors belonged to. This rearrangement joins TRBV28 to TRBJ2-3; no clear D gene. The receptor comes from a woman under 30 in good health and CMV-seropositive. Sequenced: PBMCs. DNA for the CDR3: TGTGCCAGCAGTTTTGGAGTGAGAAATACGCAGTATTTT. This codes for CASSFGVRNTQYF.